The rows below give T cell receptor beta chains drawn from one sample of a study of T cell responses to AZD1222 COVID-19 vaccine. Measured with immunoSEQ multiplex PCR; TCRdb has only the in-frame clones, and not every one. Of 100,000 to 150,000 clones detected, approximately 91% appear once; the ten largest clones hold about 1%. The sample here was peripheral blood, taken 28 days after the second AZD1222 dose. The receptors were sampled from an adult who received the AZD1222 COVID-19 vaccine. Each CDR3 is given with its conserved first and last residue. The D gene is left open where the match is weak. Clone size, where shown, is once, few, many, or a class for clones that have expanded.

J: TRBJ1-3
V: TRBV28
size: NA
length: 14
D: NA
DNA: TGTGCCAGCAGTTTCGAGGGTTGGGGGAACACCATATATTTT
CDR3: CASSFEGWGNTIYF

J: TRBJ1-1
V: TRBV7-3
size: NA
length: 14
D: TRBD1
DNA: TGTGCCAGCAGCGGGACAGGCATGAACACTGAAGCTTTCTTT
CDR3: CASSGTGMNTEAFF

J: TRBJ1-1
V: TRBV28
size: once
length: 12
D: NA
DNA: TGTGCCAGCAGCGCCTTCAACACTGAAGCTTTCTTT
CDR3: CASSAFNTEAFF

J: TRBJ2-2
V: TRBV4-1
size: NA
length: 13
D: NA
DNA: TGCGCCAGCAGCCCTAGCGCGGCCGGGGAGCTGTTTTTT
CDR3: CASSPSAAGELFF

J: TRBJ2-5
V: TRBV7-3
size: NA
length: 14
D: TRBD2
DNA: TGTGCCAGCAGCAAAATAGCGGGAGGAGAGACCCAGTACTTC
CDR3: CASSKIAGGETQYF

J: TRBJ2-5
V: TRBV11-2
size: NA
length: 17
D: TRBD2
DNA: TGTGCCAGCAGCCCATCCTCCGGACTAGCGGGATTACAGACCCAGTACTTC
CDR3: CASSPSSGLAGLQTQYF

J: TRBJ1-2
V: TRBV19
size: NA
length: 11
D: TRBD1
DNA: TGTGCCAGTCAACAGGGGGGTGGCTACACCTTC
CDR3: CASQQGGGYTF

J: TRBJ2-1
V: TRBV4-1
size: NA
length: 17
D: TRBD2
DNA: TGCGCCAGCAGCCAAGCTACGGGACTAGTTTATTACAATGAGCAGTTCTTC
CDR3: CASSQATGLVYYNEQFF

J: TRBJ2-7
V: TRBV9
size: NA
length: 18
D: TRBD2
DNA: TGTGCCAGCAGCGTAGGGCTAGCGGGAGGGTGGATCCCCTACGAGCAGTACTTC
CDR3: CASSVGLAGGWIPYEQYF

J: TRBJ2-1
V: TRBV7-3
size: NA
length: 14
D: NA
DNA: TGTGCCAGCAGCTTACTTCCCAATATGAATGAGCAGTTCTTC
CDR3: CASSLLPNMNEQFF

J: TRBJ2-3
V: TRBV28
size: NA
length: 15
D: NA
DNA: TGTGCCAGCAGTTCCCTTTTGGGTAGCACGAATACGCAGTATTTT
CDR3: CASSSLLGSTNTQYF

J: TRBJ1-2
V: TRBV28
size: NA
length: 13
D: TRBD1
DNA: TGTGCCAGCAGCAAACAGGGGGCGCTTGGCTACACCTTC
CDR3: CASSKQGALGYTF

J: TRBJ2-5
V: TRBV25-1
size: NA
length: 11
D: TRBD1
DNA: TGTGCCAGCAGTGAAACAGGGGTCCAGTACTTC
CDR3: CASSETGVQYF

J: TRBJ2-3
V: TRBV9
size: NA
length: 17
D: NA
DNA: TGTGCCAGCAGCGTAAGATCCAGCGGAGGGAGGAGCGATACGCAGTATTTT
CDR3: CASSVRSSGGRSDTQYF

J: TRBJ2-1
V: TRBV24-1
size: NA
length: 16
D: NA
DNA: TGTGCCACCAGTGATCTAGCGACCCACGTTCACAATGAGCAGTTCTTC
CDR3: CATSDLATHVHNEQFF

J: TRBJ1-4
V: TRBV28
size: NA
length: 13
D: NA
DNA: TGTGCCACCGCGCCAGCCTTAGGGGAAAAACTGTTTTTT
CDR3: CATAPALGEKLFF

J: TRBJ2-1
V: TRBV7-8
size: few
length: 16
D: TRBD2
DNA: TGTGCCAGCAGCCCCCGGGTAGCGGGAGTAGGCAATGAGCAGTTCTTC
CDR3: CASSPRVAGVGNEQFF

J: TRBJ2-1
V: TRBV29-1
size: NA
length: 13
D: NA
DNA: TGCAGCTCGTGGCAGGGAAGCTCCAATGAGCAGTTCTTC
CDR3: CSSWQGSSNEQFF

J: TRBJ2-5
V: TRBV2
size: NA
length: 13
D: NA
DNA: TGTGCCAGCAGTGGGAACAGGGTAGAGACCCAGTACTTC
CDR3: CASSGNRVETQYF

J: TRBJ2-1
V: TRBV29-1
size: NA
length: 15
D: NA
DNA: TGCAGCGTTGAAGCGAGCCTGGTCTCCTACAATGAGCAGTTCTTC
CDR3: CSVEASLVSYNEQFF

J: TRBJ2-2
V: TRBV7-6
size: NA
length: 15
D: TRBD2
DNA: TGTGCCAGCAGCGCGGGACTAGCGGGAGCCGGGGAGCTGTTTTTT
CDR3: CASSAGLAGAGELFF

J: TRBJ2-1
V: TRBV24-1
size: NA
length: 15
D: NA
DNA: TGTGCCACCAGTGCGTTCGGGACATTTTACAATGAGCAGTTCTTC
CDR3: CATSAFGTFYNEQFF

J: TRBJ1-6
V: TRBV2
size: NA
length: 18
D: NA
DNA: TGTGCCAGCAGTGAAGGACAGTTCATTAGCTCCTATAATTCACCCCTCCACTTT
CDR3: CASSEGQFISSYNSPLHF

J: TRBJ1-6
V: TRBV4-2
size: NA
length: 16
D: NA
DNA: TGTGCCAGCAGCCAATCCGGGACACAGTATAATTCACCCCTCCACTTT
CDR3: CASSQSGTQYNSPLHF

J: TRBJ2-7
V: TRBV11-2
size: once
length: 14
D: NA
DNA: TGTGCCAGCACCTTATCGCGGGTCTCCTACGAGCAGTACTTC
CDR3: CASTLSRVSYEQYF